Presented here are 15 T cell receptor beta chains from one specimen sequenced in a study of blood T cells in healthy people across ages. The second PCR ran roughly 7 to 11 cycles with a sample-barcoded 5' primer and J-beta primers. TCRdb redid the calling of the 5' RACE reads with MiXCR, one entry per CDR3 protein. This sample has about 1,500,000 distinct CDR3 sequences, with 28% found just once. The sample taken for sequencing was blood. These receptor sequences come from a woman aged 25 to 39 in good health.

The rearrangement links TRBV5-1 to TRBJ2-1, with TRBD2 matching 10 bases. This CDR3 is 17 amino acids long. CDR1 and CDR2 from the germline V gene are SGHRS and YFSETQ. The V and J ends lost 1 base and 6 bases, in that order; junction bases with no gene match: 10. In nucleotides, the CDR3 is TGCGCCAGCAGCTTGTTATCAGCGGGGGGGCATAGCAATGAGCAGTTCTTC. This encodes CASSLLSAGGHSNEQFF. Full variable domain (rest looked up from reference TRBV5-1 and TRBJ2-1): KAGVTQTPRYLIKTRGQQVTLSCSPISGHRSVSWYQQTPGQGLQFLFEYFSETQRNKGNFPGRFSGRQFSNSRSEMNVSTLELGDSALYLCASSLLSAGGHSNEQFFGPGTRLTVL.

This clonotype was counted at least ten times. This rearrangement joins TRBV12-3 or TRBV12-4 to TRBJ1-2, with a tentative D call TRBD1 (6 bases). This CDR3 contains 14 residues. The V and J ends lost 5 bases and 8 bases respectively, with 18 bases between them. CDR3 residues: CASSAGTQRGGYTF. CDR3 DNA sequence: TGTGCCAGCAGTGCCGGGACACAAAGAGGCGGCTACACCTTC.

With respect to this clonotype: This sequence may be a read error, since a much larger clone differs from it by one base. The chain joins TRBV20-1 to TRBJ2-7, with D perhaps TRBD2 (5 bases). The CDR3 runs to 12 residues. The germline CDR1 and CDR2 sequences are DFQATT and SNEGSKA (reference sequence). The ends were cut back, 3 bases at V and 12 bases at J, with 18 bases in the middle. CDR3: CSASVARETRYF. Here the CDR3 DNA reads TGCAGTGCTAGTGTAGCGAGAGAGACCCGGTACTTC.

This clonotype was found many times. V usage is TRBV20-1 and J usage is TRBJ2-7, with D maybe TRBD2 (6 bases). V was pared by 4 bases and J by 5 bases, with 12 bases between. The germline V gene has CDR1 DFQATT and CDR2 SNEGSKA (reference sequence). The CDR3 spans 12 residues. CDR3 sequence reads: CSATREANEQYF. In DNA, the CDR3 is TGCAGTGCTACCAGGGAGGCGAACGAGCAGTACTTC.

Only a few counts were recorded for this clonotype. This chain joins TRBV28 and TRBJ2-3; D not certain. CDR3 length: 15 amino acids. Germline CDR1 MDHEN, CDR2 SYDVKM. The V gene lost 3 bases and the J gene lost 2 bases, with 12 bases spanning the gap. The CDR3 DNA reads TGTGCCAGCAGTTTTTTACGGAGTCACACAGATACGCAGTATTTT. Encoded protein: CASSFLRSHTDTQYF.

This clonotype was seen only a few times. This chain joins TRBV27 and TRBJ1-3; a possible D gene is TRBD1 (5 bases). The CDR3 covers 14 residues. V was pared by 5 bases and J by 4 bases, with 12 bases between. Germline V gives CDR1 MNHEY, CDR2 SMNVEV (reference sequence). In DNA form, the CDR3 reads TGTGCCAGCAGTCGCCAGGGTGCCGGAAACACCATATATTTT. This encodes CASSRQGAGNTIYF.

The chain combines TRBV20-1 with TRBJ2-1; 15 bases fit TRBD2. Germline V CDR1 and CDR2: DFQATT, SNEGSKA (reference sequence). The CDR3 totals 19 residues. V shed 0 bases, J shed 0 bases, and the junction held 6 bases outside the gene matches. The CDR3 DNA is TGCAGTGCTAGAGATCGGGGACTAGCGGGAGGCCACTCCTACAATGAGCAGTTCTTC. Protein sequence: CSARDRGLAGGHSYNEQFF.

This clonotype was observed at least ten times. This chain connects TRBV29-1 to TRBJ2-7; 8 nucleotides agree with TRBD1. Germline CDR1 and CDR2: SQVTM and ANQGSEA. The CDR3 length is 15 residues. V lost 7 bases to trimming and J lost 6 bases; unmatched junction nucleotides: 17. The CDR3 DNA sequence: TGCAGCGGGGGGACAGGCCAGATCAGCTACGGCGAGCAGTACTTC. This encodes CSGGTGQISYGEQYF.

This clonotype occurred a few times. The gene calls are TRBV19 and TRBJ2-4; D unresolved. This CDR3 has 15 residues. Germline V gene sequence: CDR1 LNHDA, CDR2 SQIVND (reference sequence). The V end was cut by 6 bases, the J end by 3 bases, with 15 bases between. This chain's CDR3 is CASSPSMGLKNIQYF. CDR3 DNA sequence: TGTGCCAGTAGCCCTTCCATGGGCCTCAAAAACATTCAGTACTTC.

This clonotype was seen more than once but under ten times. The V gene is TRBV20-1, the J gene TRBJ2-4; D may match TRBD1 or TRBD2 (5 bases each). Matching the DNA end better, TRBJ2-7 makes the J call doubtful. The CDR3 extends over 13 amino acids. Per the germline V gene, CDR1 is DFQATT and CDR2 is SNEGSKA (reference sequence). The CDR3 sequence is CSATGRNGHEQYF. CDR3 DNA: TGCAGTGCTACGGGGCGTAATGGCCACGAGCAGTACTTC.

This chain uses TRBV27 with TRBJ1-5; D remains unclear. Deletions cut 0 bases from V and 2 bases from J, with 5 bases between. This CDR3 is built from 14 residues. Germline CDR1 is MNHEY and CDR2 is SMNVEV (reference sequence). The CDR3 spells CASSLSPRNQPQHF. The CDR3, as DNA: TGTGCCAGCAGTTTATCCCCACGCAATCAGCCCCAGCATTTT.

This clonotype was counted many times. The chain has TRBV12-3 or TRBV12-4 and TRBJ2-7; either TRBD1 or TRBD2 may supply D (5 bases each). Deletions cut 5 bases from V and 3 bases from J, with 11 bases between. The CDR3 is made up of 13 amino acids. The CDR3 is CASSGTEYYEQYF. DNA for the CDR3: TGTGCCAGCAGTGGGACCGAATACTACGAGCAGTACTTC.

This clonotype was found a few times. The chain's CDR3 is CASSPPRAFNEQYF. CDR3 DNA sequence: TGTGCCAGCAGCCCCCCCAGGGCCTTTAACGAGCAGTACTTC. The chain combines TRBV12-3 or TRBV12-4 with TRBJ2-7, with D possibly matching TRBD1 (5 bases). With 6 bases removed from V and 5 bases from J, the gap between germline ends came to 17 bases. The CDR3 has 14 residues.

The rearrangement links TRBV30 to TRBJ1-1; D might be TRBD1 (6 bases). CDR1 is GTSNPN and CDR2 is SVGIG in the germline V gene (reference sequence). Trimming left V 3 bases short and J 8 bases short, with 13 bases between. The length of the CDR3 is 12 residues. The CDR3 loop is CAWSLDRIEAFF. CDR3 nucleotides: TGTGCCTGGAGCTTGGACAGAATAGAAGCTTTCTTT.

This clonotype has a count of ten or more. This chain uses TRBV20-1 with TRBJ1-5; 7 bases map to TRBD1. Germline-derived CDR1 and CDR2 are DFQATT and SNEGSKA (reference sequence). V gave up 3 bases and J gave up 0 bases; unmatched junction bases: 2. This CDR3 spans 14 amino acids. In DNA, the CDR3 is TGCAGTGCTAGGGACAGGAGTAGCAATCAGCCCCAGCATTTT. Translation: CSARDRSSNQPQHF.